This T cell receptor beta chain was identified in a study of blood T cell repertoires in COVID-19. The wider study: The United States, Italy and Spain supplied acute and convalescent COVID-19 samples. T cells, B-cell-depleted T cells, or PBMCs supplied cDNA or gDNA.

Followed longitudinally, the Seattle patients had been enrolled during active infection. Original methodology: Nucleated cell number was recorded as an estimate derived from reference gene primer amplification. Libraries were prepared by immunoSEQ multiplex PCR; TCRdb keeps only in-frame clonotypes and omits some of them. From that table come the V and J calls and clone size; the DNA was used to work out D and trimming. This table has roughly 260,000 clones, around nine tenths appearing once. The V and J ends lost 4 bases and 4 bases, in that order; junction bases with no gene match: 9. The CDR3 loop spans 15 amino acids. CDR1 SGHDN and CDR2 FVKESK come from the germline V gene.

The sequenced sample consisted of peripheral blood. This rearrangement joins TRBV14 to TRBJ1-1; 7 bases match TRBD1. The source is a young woman with COVID-19, enrolled during active disease. CDR3 amino acids: CASSRRTGAGTEAFF. CDR3 coding DNA: TGTGCCAGCAGCCGGAGAACAGGGGCGGGCACTGAAGCTTTCTTT.